Listed here are 25 T cell receptor beta chains from one sample, sequenced in a study of response to subunit inactivated influenza vaccine. One entry per CDR3 protein results from TCRdb running MiXCR on the RT-PCR reads. Found here are about 780,000 distinct CDR3 sequences, about 18% of them singletons; the top ten hold roughly a tenth. The sample consisted of PBMCs from blood, taken roughly 5 days after vaccination. These receptor sequences come from a man in his fifties who received an inactivated influenza vaccine.

V is TRBV18 and J is TRBJ2-7; possible D gene TRBD1, 6 bases. Trimming removed 4 bases from V and 0 bases from J, with 10 bases in between. The CDR3 consists of 14 residues. Germline CDR1 KGHSH, CDR2 LQKENI. The CDR3 loop is CASSRDRNSYEQYF. CDR3 nucleotide sequence: TGTGCCAGCTCACGCGACAGGAACTCCTACGAGCAGTACTTC. The variable domain in full, completed from reference TRBV18 and TRBJ2-7, reads NAGVMQNPRHLVRRRGQEARLRCSPMKGHSHVYWYRQLPEEGLKFMVYLQKENIIDESGMPKERFSAEFPKEGPSILRIQQVVRGDSAAYFCASSRDRNSYEQYFGPGTRLTVT.

The chain has TRBV3-1 and TRBJ2-5, with 7 bases aligning to TRBD2. The germline V gene encodes CDR1 LGHDT and CDR2 YNNKEL (reference sequence). The CDR3 has 17 amino acids. V was pared by 4 bases and J by 2 bases, with 13 bases of the junction left unmatched. The CDR3, as DNA: TGTGCCAGCAGCCCCCTAATGACACTAGCGAGACAAGAGACCCAGTACTTC. It specifies CASSPLMTLARQETQYF.

The gene calls are TRBV20-1 and TRBJ2-1; 9 nucleotides agree with TRBD2. The J segment lost 5 bases and the V segment lost 6 bases, leaving 11 bases of the junction unmatched. The CDR3 is 15 residues long. The germline gives CDR1 DFQATT, CDR2 SNEGSKA (reference sequence). CDR3 sequence (DNA): TGCAGTGCCCCGGGCCTTAGCGGGAGCCACAATGAGCAGTTCTTC. Its translation: CSAPGLSGSHNEQFF.

The gene calls are TRBV11-2 and TRBJ2-5, with 11 nucleotides matching TRBD2. Germline CDR1 SGHAT, CDR2 FQNNGV. Trimming at V came to 5 bases and at J to 2 bases, leaving 4 bases not matched to a gene. The CDR3 contains 15 residues. The CDR3 DNA follows: TGTGCCAGCAGCGCTAGCGGGGGGATGCAAGAGACCCAGTACTTC. Translated, it gives CASSASGGMQETQYF.

The chain couples TRBV28 to TRBJ2-1; no reliable D call. Trimming shortened V by 7 bases and J by 0 bases, and 13 bases separated the two germline ends. From germline, CDR1 is MDHEN and CDR2 SYDVKM. The CDR3 runs to 15 residues. CDR3 residues: CASTPVVSSYNEQFF. DNA of the CDR3: TGTGCCAGCACTCCAGTCGTTAGCTCCTACAATGAGCAGTTCTTC.

This clonotype was recorded many times. The J gene is TRBJ2-3, the V gene TRBV7-7; no definite D call. Germline CDR1 and CDR2: SSHAT and FNYEAQ (reference sequence). The V end lost 2 bases, the J end lost 2 bases, and 5 bases lay between the germline ends. The CDR3 is made up of 13 amino acids. CDR3 nucleotides: TGTGCCAGCAGCTTAACGAACACAGATACGCAGTATTTT. Translating it yields CASSLTNTDTQYF.

The chain joins TRBV12-3 or TRBV12-4 to TRBJ2-1; 11 positions agree with TRBD1. The CDR3 length is 17 residues. V lost 4 bases, J lost 1 base, and 6 bases stayed unmatched. CDR3 sequence reads: CASSSRDRGISYNEQFF. CDR3 nucleotides: TGTGCCAGCAGTTCCCGGGACAGGGGGATATCCTACAATGAGCAGTTCTTC.

V is TRBV20-1 and J is TRBJ2-7; possibly TRBD1 for D (5 bases). Germline assignment: CDR1 DFQATT and CDR2 SNEGSKA (reference sequence). Trimming left V 0 bases short and J 1 base short, with 16 bases between. This CDR3 comprises 16 residues. CDR3 in amino acids: CSARDSRAFLSYEQYF. CDR3 DNA: TGCAGTGCTAGAGATTCCAGGGCCTTCTTATCCTACGAGCAGTACTTC.

The V and J genes are TRBV20-1 and TRBJ2-2; D is undetermined. Germline V gene data show CDR1 as DFQATT and CDR2 as SNEGSKA (reference sequence). V was shortened by 3 bases and J by 6 bases, with 20 bases between the two germline ends. The CDR3 totals 16 residues. CDR3: CSASNSRTGGSGELFF. In nucleotides, the CDR3 is TGCAGTGCTAGTAATTCCCGCACCGGCGGTTCCGGGGAGCTGTTTTTT.

The chain couples TRBV2 to TRBJ2-6; the D is unclear. The germline V gene encodes CDR1 SNHLY and CDR2 FYNNEI. The V and J ends lost 2 bases and 2 bases respectively, with 10 bases between them. This CDR3 region has 16 residues. The CDR3, as DNA: TGTGCCAGCAGTGAACAGAGTCCGGCTGGGGCCAACGTCCTGACTTTC. Translating it yields CASSEQSPAGANVLTF.

This clonotype has ten or more counts. The CDR3 bases are TGTGCCAGCAGTTTAACTGGCACAGATACGCAGTATTTT. Translating it yields CASSLTGTDTQYF. The chain couples TRBV7-2 to TRBJ2-3; D is undetermined. The CDR3 covers 13 residues. The V end was cut by 6 bases, the J end by 1 base, with 8 bases between. The V gene's germline CDR1 is SGHTA and CDR2 FQGNSA.

V is TRBV24-1 and J is TRBJ2-1; tentatively, D is TRBD2 (6 bases). The V gene's germline CDR1 is KGHDR and CDR2 SFDVKD. The ends were cut back, 1 base at V and 6 bases at J, with 9 bases in the middle. This CDR3 is built from 14 residues. The CDR3 region has the DNA TGTGCCACCAGTGATTTTGCCGGGGGCAATGAGCAGTTCTTC. It codes for CATSDFAGGNEQFF.

This clonotype was found many times. The genes are TRBV12-3 or TRBV12-4 and TRBJ1-1; D not resolved. V dropped 3 bases and J dropped 2 bases, with 7 bases sitting between them. CDR3 length equals 13 residues. Here the CDR3 reads CASSFSINTEAFF. CDR3 DNA sequence: TGTGCCAGCAGTTTTTCCATCAACACTGAAGCTTTCTTT.

This clonotype has more than one count but fewer than ten. The chain joins TRBV5-1 to TRBJ2-3, with 10 bases that match TRBD2. CDR3 size: 16 residues. V lost 4 bases to trimming and J lost 2 bases; unmatched junction nucleotides: 7. Germline V gene lookup returns CDR1 SGHRS and CDR2 YFSETQ. Written as DNA, the CDR3 is TGCGCCAGCAGCCCCCCTACTAGCGGGGTCACAGATACGCAGTATTTT. Translation: CASSPPTSGVTDTQYF.

There are a few counts of this clonotype. The V gene is TRBV14, the J gene TRBJ2-1; TRBD2 matches 14 bases. V was clipped by 2 bases and J by 6 bases; unmatched bases: 3. CDR3 size: 16 residues. Germline loops: CDR1 SGHDN, CDR2 FVKESK. The CDR3 loop reads CASSQMGLAGANEQFF. The CDR3 DNA reads as TGTGCCAGCAGCCAAATGGGACTAGCGGGAGCCAATGAGCAGTTCTTC.

CDR3 protein: CASIPTGRYEQFF. The DNA of the CDR3 is TGTGCCAGCATCCCAACCGGGAGATATGAGCAGTTCTTC. This chain uses TRBV5-5 with TRBJ2-1, with D possibly TRBD2 on 6 matching bases. This CDR3 spans 13 amino acids. Germline assignment: CDR1 SGHKS and CDR2 YYEKEE (reference sequence). Trimming removed 6 bases at V and 8 bases at J, with 15 bases between.

This clonotype was seen more than once but under ten times. The genes are TRBV20-1 and TRBJ2-7; D remains ambiguous. Per the germline V gene, CDR1 is DFQATT and CDR2 is SNEGSKA (reference sequence). There are 15 residues in the CDR3. V was shortened by 0 bases and J by 0 bases, with 12 bases between the two germline ends. CDR3 coding DNA: TGCAGTGCTAGAGATCAGCGACGCCGCTCCTACGAGCAGTACTTC. Translation: CSARDQRRRSYEQYF.

At least ten counts were recorded for this clonotype. The genes are TRBV4-1 and TRBJ1-1; D perhaps matches TRBD1 (5 bases). The V and J ends lost 4 bases and 0 bases respectively, with 9 bases between them. There are 14 residues in the CDR3. Per the germline V gene, CDR1 is MGHRA and CDR2 is YSYEKL. The CDR3, as DNA: TGCGCCAGCAGCCGGGTAGGGGTGAACACTGAAGCTTTCTTT. Protein product: CASSRVGVNTEAFF.

Many counts were recorded for this clonotype. The chain carries TRBV5-1 and TRBJ2-1; D is perhaps TRBD1 (5 bases). The ends were cut back, 2 bases at V and 5 bases at J, with 11 bases in the middle. Germline V CDR1 and CDR2: SGHRS, YFSETQ. The CDR3 is 14 amino acids. The chain's CDR3 is CASSLQDVHNEQFF. The DNA for the CDR3 is TGCGCCAGCAGCTTACAGGACGTACACAATGAGCAGTTCTTC. The full variable domain, rest sourced from reference TRBV5-1 and TRBJ2-1, is KAGVTQTPRYLIKTRGQQVTLSCSPISGHRSVSWYQQTPGQGLQFLFEYFSETQRNKGNFPGRFSGRQFSNSRSEMNVSTLELGDSALYLCASSLQDVHNEQFFGPGTRLTVL.

This clonotype has a handful of counts. This rearrangement joins TRBV5-1 to TRBJ1-2; 11 nucleotides align to TRBD1. This CDR3 spans 16 amino acids. The germline CDR1 and CDR2 sequences are SGHRS and YFSETQ. Trimming removed 3 bases from V and 4 bases from J; junction bases left unmatched: 8. This chain's CDR3 is CASSSNPGTGGYGYTF. For the CDR3, the DNA is TGCGCCAGCAGCTCTAACCCCGGGACAGGGGGCTATGGCTACACCTTC.

There are a few counts of this clonotype. The chain recombines TRBV5-6 with TRBJ2-5, with D possibly called TRBD1 or TRBD2 (7 bases each). Trimming took off 4 bases at V and 7 bases at J, with 14 bases between the two ends. The germline CDR1 and CDR2 sequences are SGHDT and YYEEEE. This CDR3 comprises 13 residues. CDR3 region: CASSITGEGTQYF. In nucleotides, the CDR3 is TGTGCCAGCAGCATTACAGGGGAGGGGACCCAGTACTTC. Looking up the rest from reference TRBV5-6 and TRBJ2-5 gives the full variable domain: DAGVTQSPTHLIKTRGQQVTLRCSPKSGHDTVSWYQQALGQGPQFIFQYYEEEERQRGNFPDRFSGHQFPNYSSELNVNALLLGDSALYLCASSITGEGTQYFGPGTRLLVL.

The chain carries TRBV4-3 and TRBJ2-7; D might be TRBD1 (7 bases). Germline values: CDR1 LGHNA, CDR2 YSLEER. V lost 4 bases to trimming and J lost 6 bases, with 19 bases between them. The CDR3 is made up of 15 amino acids. The CDR3 loop reads CASSPYNAQGGEQYF. In DNA, the CDR3 is TGCGCCAGCAGCCCGTATAATGCGCAGGGGGGCGAGCAGTACTTC.

The chain uses TRBV28 and TRBJ2-5; D may be TRBD2 (6 bases). V lost 5 bases and J lost 5, with 15 bases in between. The CDR3 has 14 amino acids. Per germline, CDR1 MDHEN and CDR2 SYDVKM. The CDR3: CASSPLTSTETQYF. In DNA, the CDR3 is TGTGCCAGCAGTCCCCTGACTAGTACCGAGACCCAGTACTTC.

This clonotype occurred a few times. J is TRBJ2-3 and V is TRBV25-1; a possible D gene is TRBD1 (6 bases). The CDR3 is made up of 14 amino acids. Germline-derived CDR1 and CDR2 are MGHDK and SYGVNS. Trimming shortened V by 2 bases and J by 2 bases, and 8 bases separated the two germline ends. CDR3 sequence reads: CASSEQGFTDTQYF. The CDR3, as DNA: TGTGCCAGCAGTGAACAGGGGTTCACAGATACGCAGTATTTT.

This clonotype was detected only a few times. V gene TRBV18 combines with J gene TRBJ2-1; 12 nucleotides align to TRBD2. This CDR3 is 16 amino acids long. Germline V gene sequence: CDR1 KGHSH, CDR2 LQKENI. With V trimmed by 4 bases and J by 8 bases, 9 bases remained unmatched. DNA for the CDR3: TGTGCCAGCTCACTAATGACTAGCGGGAGTTTTGATGAGCAGTTCTTC. It is translated as CASSLMTSGSFDEQFF. The full variable domain, completed using reference TRBV18 and TRBJ2-1, is NAGVMQNPRHLVRRRGQEARLRCSPMKGHSHVYWYRQLPEEGLKFMVYLQKENIIDESGMPKERFSAEFPKEGPSILRIQQVVRGDSAAYFCASSLMTSGSFDEQFFGPGTRLTVL.